This is a list of T cell receptor beta chains from one sample in a study of blood T cell repertoires in COVID-19. Produced via immunoSEQ multiplex PCR; TCRdb's table is partial and in-frame only. The sample lists 200,000 to 250,000 clones, about 90% occurring once. Sequenced sample: peripheral blood. The receptors were sampled from a woman between 45 and 65 years old with acute or convalescent COVID-19. CDR3s leave out the opening cysteine and the closing phenylalanine or tryptophan. Fields, in order: D gene, J gene, V gene, CDR3 protein. D genes are given only for firm matches.

>-|TRBJ2-5|TRBV27
ASSFRLGAETQY
>TRBD1|TRBJ2-3|TRBV5-1
ASSLGQGGTDTQY
>TRBD1|TRBJ1-1|TRBV10-3
AISDGTGTEAF
>TRBD2|TRBJ2-5|TRBV5-1
ASSETSGRGETQY
>TRBD2|TRBJ2-1|TRBV28
ASTIGLAGLNEQF
>TRBD2|TRBJ2-7|TRBV12-5
ASGLVSSGRKDEQY
>TRBD2|TRBJ2-1|TRBV24-1
ATSDLRAGHNEQF
>TRBD2|TRBJ2-2|TRBV19
ASSASGRALIGELF
>TRBD1|TRBJ2-5|TRBV6-6
ASSYEGTGRTQY
>-|TRBJ2-3|TRBV2
ASSSRGGTDTQY
>-|TRBJ1-5|TRBV24-1
ATGGTLSNQPQH
>-|TRBJ1-1|TRBV24-1
ATSDSQGLRTF
>TRBD1|TRBJ1-4|TRBV12-3/TRBV12-4
ASSSGGGKKLF
>TRBD2|TRBJ2-1|TRBV24-1
ATSDLQGGLNEQF
>TRBD1|TRBJ1-2|TRBV18
ASSPRPGTGGQEDYGYT
>TRBD1|TRBJ1-4|TRBV4-1
ASSQLTGVEKLF